This T cell receptor (beta chain) appears in the sequencing data of a study of beta chain features in type 1 diabetes. The whole isolated RNA underwent reverse transcription, so sequencing captured expressed TCRB transcripts. Sequenced by immunoSEQ multiplex PCR; TCRdb stores in-frame clones only, minus some. This table has 150,000 to 190,000 clones, 10% appearing once. The V end lost 3 bases, the J end lost 3 bases, and 13 bases lay between the germline ends. Germline CDR1 and CDR2: SGDLS and YYNGEE. The CDR3 consists of 15 residues. About this clone: Its target is not known.

Points from the study as a whole: Whatever favoring of shorter templates PCR might show would apply equally to patients and controls. TCRB CDR3s from Type 1 diabetes patients were moderately but significantly shorter in all four CD4+ subsets.

Sequencing was performed on central memory CD4+ T cells from blood. The chain recombines TRBV9 with TRBJ2-1; TRBD2 is a possible D gene (6 bases). The receptor's source is a man aged 25 to 40 with type 1 diabetes. The CDR3: CASSAPGTLYNEQFF. CDR3 in DNA: TGTGCCAGCAGCGCACCCGGGACTCTCTACAATGAGCAGTTCTTC.